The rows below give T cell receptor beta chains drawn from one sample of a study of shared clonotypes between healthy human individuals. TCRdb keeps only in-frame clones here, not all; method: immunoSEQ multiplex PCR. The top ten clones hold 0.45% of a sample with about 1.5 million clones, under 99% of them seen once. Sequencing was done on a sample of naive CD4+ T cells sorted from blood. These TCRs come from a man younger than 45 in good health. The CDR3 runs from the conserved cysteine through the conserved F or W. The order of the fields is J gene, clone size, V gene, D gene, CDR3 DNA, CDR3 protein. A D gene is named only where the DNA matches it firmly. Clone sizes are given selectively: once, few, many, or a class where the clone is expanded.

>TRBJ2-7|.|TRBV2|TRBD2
TGTGCCAGCCGAGCGGGAGACAGTTCCTACGAGCAGTACTTC
CASRAGDSSYEQYF
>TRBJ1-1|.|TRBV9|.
TGTGCCTCAGGTTGGGGGGCGAATACTGAAGCTTTCTTT
CASGWGANTEAFF
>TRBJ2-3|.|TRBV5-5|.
TGTGCCAGCAGCTTGGCGGGACCCCCGGGGGATACGCAGTATTTT
CASSLAGPPGDTQYF
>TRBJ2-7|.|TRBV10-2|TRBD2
TGCGCCAGCACTCCGGGACTAGCGACTTACGAGCAGTACTTC
CASTPGLATYEQYF
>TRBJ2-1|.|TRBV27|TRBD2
TGTGCCAGCAGGCAACCGGGACTAGCGGACTACAATGAGCAGTTCTTC
CASRQPGLADYNEQFF
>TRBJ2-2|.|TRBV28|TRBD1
TGTGCCAGCAGCCGAACGGGACAGAGAAACACCGGGGAGCTGTTTTTT
CASSRTGQRNTGELFF
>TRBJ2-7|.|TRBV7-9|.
TGTGCCAGCAGCCCTGGGGGGCTCGCTTCCGTCTACTACGAGCAGTACTTC
CASSPGGLASVYYEQYF
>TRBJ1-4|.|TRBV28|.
TGTGCCAGCACCACCGGGACAGAAAAACTGTTTTTT
CASTTGTEKLFF
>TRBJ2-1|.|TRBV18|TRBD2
TGTGCCAGCTCACCACCGCGGACTAGCGCATACAATGAGCAGTTCTTC
CASSPPRTSAYNEQFF
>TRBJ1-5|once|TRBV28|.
TGTGCCAGCAGTTCGGGTACTCGGCAGCCCCAGCATTTT
CASSSGTRQPQHF
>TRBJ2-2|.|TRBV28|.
TGTGCCAGCAGCTCCGTTCGCGGCACCGGGGAGCTGTTTTTT
CASSSVRGTGELFF
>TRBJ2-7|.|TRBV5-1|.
TGCGCCAGCAGCTCCGGACAACGTGGAACCTACGAGCAGTACTTC
CASSSGQRGTYEQYF
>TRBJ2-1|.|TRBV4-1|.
TGCGCCAGCAGCCAAGATCGGAGTGCCCAGTCCAATGAGCAGTTCTTC
CASSQDRSAQSNEQFF
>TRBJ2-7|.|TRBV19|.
TGTGCCAGTAGTACCCGAGGACAGTCCTACGAGCAGTACTTC
CASSTRGQSYEQYF
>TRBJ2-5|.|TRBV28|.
TGTGCCAGCAGACGCGGGCTGGGTGGGGGCCAGGAGACCCAGTACTTC
CASRRGLGGGQETQYF
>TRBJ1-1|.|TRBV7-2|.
TGTGCCAGCAGCCCGCAGGGGCAGGGGACTGAAGCTTTCTTT
CASSPQGQGTEAFF
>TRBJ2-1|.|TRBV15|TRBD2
TGTGCCACCAGCCTTCTGAACGGGAGGGTATATGAGCAGTTCTTC
CATSLLNGRVYEQFF
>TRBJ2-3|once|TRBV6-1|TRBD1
TGTGCCAGCAGCCCCACCGGGACAGGCACAGATACGCAGTATTTT
CASSPTGTGTDTQYF
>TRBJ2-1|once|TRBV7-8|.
TGTGCCAGCAGCTCAGGGGTTTCGGGGAGACCGGAGGGTGAGCAGTTCTTC
CASSSGVSGRPEGEQFF
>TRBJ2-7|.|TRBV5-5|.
TGTGCCAGCAGCCCCCAGGGCTACGAGCAGTACTTC
CASSPQGYEQYF
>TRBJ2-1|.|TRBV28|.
TGTGCCAGCAGTTTGTTCGGGCTAGCGTACAATGAGCAGTTCTTC
CASSLFGLAYNEQFF
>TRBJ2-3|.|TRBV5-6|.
TGTGCCAGCAGCCAACCTCCAGGCAGCCGGACAGATACGCAGTATTTT
CASSQPPGSRTDTQYF
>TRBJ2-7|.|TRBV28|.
TGTGCCAGCAGTTTATTAGGTTACGAGCAGTACTTC
CASSLLGYEQYF
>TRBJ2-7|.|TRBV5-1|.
TGCGCCAGCAGCTTAGCCCCCCGGACAACAAAATCCTTCGAGCAGTACTTC
CASSLAPRTTKSFEQYF
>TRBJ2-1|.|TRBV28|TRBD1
TGTGCCAGCAGTGCGTACAGGGGAAGGTCTGGGAATGAGCAGTTCTTC
CASSAYRGRSGNEQFF
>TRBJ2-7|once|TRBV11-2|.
TGTGCCAGCAGCCCCCTCTCGGAGTACGAGCAGTACTTC
CASSPLSEYEQYF
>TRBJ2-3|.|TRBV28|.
TGTGCCAGCATAAATGGGGCCCACACACCAGATACGCAGTATTTT
CASINGAHTPDTQYF
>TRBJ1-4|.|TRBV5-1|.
TGCGCCAGCAGCTTCCTGGGACTCCCTAATGAAAAACTGTTTTTT
CASSFLGLPNEKLFF
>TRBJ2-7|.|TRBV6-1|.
TGTGCCAGCAGTGAAGGACTGGGCAGAGCCTACGAGCAGTACTTC
CASSEGLGRAYEQYF
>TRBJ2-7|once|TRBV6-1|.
TGTGCCAGCAGTGAACAGGGTCGCTACGAGCAGTACTTC
CASSEQGRYEQYF
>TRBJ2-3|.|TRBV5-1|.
TGCGCCAGCAGCTTGGGGGCAGAAACAGATACGCAGTATTTT
CASSLGAETDTQYF
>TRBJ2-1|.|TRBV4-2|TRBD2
TGTGCCAGCAGCCAGAACCCTGCGGGGAGGGCTGGGAATGAGCAGTTCTTC
CASSQNPAGRAGNEQFF
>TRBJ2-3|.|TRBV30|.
TGTGCCTGGAGTGCCCACGCGGGACGCACAGATACGCAGTATTTT
CAWSAHAGRTDTQYF
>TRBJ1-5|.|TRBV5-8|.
TGTGCCAGCAGCTTAAAAACAGCTACCAATCAGCCCCAGCATTTT
CASSLKTATNQPQHF
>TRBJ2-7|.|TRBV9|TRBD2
TGTGCCAGCAGCGCGGGGGGGACGGGCCTCCACGAGCAGTACTTC
CASSAGGTGLHEQYF
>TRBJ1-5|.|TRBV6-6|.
TGTGCCAGCCAGCCTTATAGCAATCAGCCCCAGCATTTT
CASQPYSNQPQHF
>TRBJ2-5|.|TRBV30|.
TGTGCCTGGAGTGTACTGGCGGTACTCCAAGAGACCCAGTACTTC
CAWSVLAVLQETQYF
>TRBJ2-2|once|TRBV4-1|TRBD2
TGCGCCAGCAGCCCCCCGGGACTAGCGGGAGCCGGGGAGCTGTTTTTT
CASSPPGLAGAGELFF
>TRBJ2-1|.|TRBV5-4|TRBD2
TGTGCCAGCAGCCCAGGGCTAGCGGGAGTAGCATCCTACAATGAGCAGTTCTTC
CASSPGLAGVASYNEQFF
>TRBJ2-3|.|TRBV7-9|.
TGTGCCAGCAGCCGAGGGTCTTATACGCAGTATTTT
CASSRGSYTQYF
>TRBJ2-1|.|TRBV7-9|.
TGTGCCAGCAGCTTAGCGGGGGGCCTTGAGCAGTTCTTC
CASSLAGGLEQFF
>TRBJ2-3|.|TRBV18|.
TGTGCCAGCTCAAGCCGGGACGAGAGCACAGATACGCAGTATTTT
CASSSRDESTDTQYF
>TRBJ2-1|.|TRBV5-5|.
TGTGCCAGCAGCAAACCGGGACAAGGGAGCAATGAGCAGTTCTTC
CASSKPGQGSNEQFF
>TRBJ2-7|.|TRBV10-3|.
TGTGCCATCAGACCCCACTCCGATTTAGCTGAAAGTTCCTACGAGCAGTACTTC
CAIRPHSDLAESSYEQYF
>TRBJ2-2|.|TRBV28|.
TGTGCCAGCAGCCCGGGAGTGGGGGTAAACACCGGGGAGCTGTTTTTT
CASSPGVGVNTGELFF
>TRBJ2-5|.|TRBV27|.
TGTGCCAGCAGTTTTTCCGGGAGTGTGGAGACCCAGTACTTC
CASSFSGSVETQYF
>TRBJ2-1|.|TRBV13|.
TGTGCCAGCAGCGCAAATAATGAGCAGTTCTTC
CASSANNEQFF
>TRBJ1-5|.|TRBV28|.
TGTGCCAGCAGTTTGGGCCCGCCCCAGCATTTT
CASSLGPPQHF
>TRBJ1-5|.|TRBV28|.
TGTGCCAGCAGTTTTCAGTCGCAGGGACCGAATCAGCCCCAGCATTTT
CASSFQSQGPNQPQHF
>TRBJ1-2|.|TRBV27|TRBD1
TGTGCCAGCAGCCCTACACTACCGGGACAGGGTAGAAGCTACACCTTC
CASSPTLPGQGRSYTF
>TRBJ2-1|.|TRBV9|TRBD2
TGTGCCAGCAGCGTAGCTCCACTAGCGGACAATGAGCAGTTCTTC
CASSVAPLADNEQFF
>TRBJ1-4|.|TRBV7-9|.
TGTGCCAGCAGCTTCTCTGGGGGTAATGAAAAACTGTTTTTT
CASSFSGGNEKLFF
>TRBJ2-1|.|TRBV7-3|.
TGTGCCAGCAGCTTAAGTAAACTACCTTACAATGAGCAGTTCTTC
CASSLSKLPYNEQFF
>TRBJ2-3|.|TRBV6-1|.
TGTGCCAGCATGGGCTTTGACACAGATACGCAGTATTTT
CASMGFDTDTQYF